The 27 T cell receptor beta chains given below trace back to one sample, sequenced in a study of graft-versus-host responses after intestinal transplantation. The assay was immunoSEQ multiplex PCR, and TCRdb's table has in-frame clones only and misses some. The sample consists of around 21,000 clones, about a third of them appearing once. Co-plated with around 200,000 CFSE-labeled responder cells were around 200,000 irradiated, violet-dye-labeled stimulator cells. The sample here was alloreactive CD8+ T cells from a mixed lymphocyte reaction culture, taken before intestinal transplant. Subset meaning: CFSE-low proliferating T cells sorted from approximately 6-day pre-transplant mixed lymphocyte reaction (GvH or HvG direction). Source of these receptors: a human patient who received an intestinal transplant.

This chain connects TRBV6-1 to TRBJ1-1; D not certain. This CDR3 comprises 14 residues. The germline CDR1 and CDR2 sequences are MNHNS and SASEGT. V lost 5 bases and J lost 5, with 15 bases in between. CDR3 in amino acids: CASSYGPVVTEAFF. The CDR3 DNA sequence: TGTGCCAGCAGTTATGGGCCGGTAGTAACTGAAGCTTTCTTT.

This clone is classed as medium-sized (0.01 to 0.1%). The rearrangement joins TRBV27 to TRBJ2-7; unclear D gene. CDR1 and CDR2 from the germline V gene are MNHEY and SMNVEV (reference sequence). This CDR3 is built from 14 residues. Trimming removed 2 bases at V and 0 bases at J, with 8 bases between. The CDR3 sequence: CASSLLRSSYEQYF. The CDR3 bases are TGTGCCAGCAGTTTACTTCGGTCCTCCTACGAGCAGTACTTC.

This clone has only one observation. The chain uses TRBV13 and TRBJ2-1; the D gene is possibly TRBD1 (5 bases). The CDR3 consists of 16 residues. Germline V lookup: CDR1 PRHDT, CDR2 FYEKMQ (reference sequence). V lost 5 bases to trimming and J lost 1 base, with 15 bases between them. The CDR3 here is CASSIRGGLSYNEQFF. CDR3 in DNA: TGTGCCAGCAGCATTAGGGGCGGATTATCCTACAATGAGCAGTTCTTC.

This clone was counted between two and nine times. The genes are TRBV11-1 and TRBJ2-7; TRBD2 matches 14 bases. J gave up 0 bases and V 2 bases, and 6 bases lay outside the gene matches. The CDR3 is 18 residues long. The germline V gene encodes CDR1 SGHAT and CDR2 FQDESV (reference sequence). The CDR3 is CASSLSGLAGETSYEQYF. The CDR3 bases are TGTGCCAGCAGCTTATCGGGACTAGCGGGAGAGACCTCCTACGAGCAGTACTTC.

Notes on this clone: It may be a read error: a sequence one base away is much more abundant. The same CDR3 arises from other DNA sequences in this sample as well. This chain's CDR3 is CASSLESGSYEQYF. In DNA form, the CDR3 reads TGTGCCAGCAGCTTAGAGTCCGGGTCCTATGAGCAGTACTTC. This rearrangement joins TRBV7-6 to TRBJ2-7; D ambiguous. The CDR3 is made up of 14 amino acids. CDR1 and CDR2 (germline): SGHVS, FNYEAQ.

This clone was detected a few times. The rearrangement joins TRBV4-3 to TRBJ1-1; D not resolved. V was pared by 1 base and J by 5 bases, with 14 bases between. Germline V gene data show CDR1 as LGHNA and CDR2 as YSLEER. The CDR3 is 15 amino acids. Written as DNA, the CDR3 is TGCGCCAGCAGCCAAGCGGCCAGCGAGGGAACTGAAGCTTTCTTT. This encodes CASSQAASEGTEAFF.

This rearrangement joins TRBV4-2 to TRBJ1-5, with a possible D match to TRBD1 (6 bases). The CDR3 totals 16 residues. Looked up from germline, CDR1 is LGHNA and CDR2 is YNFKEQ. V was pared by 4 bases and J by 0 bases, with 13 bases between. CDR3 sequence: CASSPGRGASNQPQHF. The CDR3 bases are TGTGCCAGCAGCCCGGGTAGGGGGGCTAGCAATCAGCCCCAGCATTTT.

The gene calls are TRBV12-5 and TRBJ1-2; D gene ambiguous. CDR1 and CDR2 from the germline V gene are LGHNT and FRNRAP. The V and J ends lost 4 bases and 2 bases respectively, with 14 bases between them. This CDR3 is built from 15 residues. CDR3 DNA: TGTGCTAGTGGTTCCCCTCGGGATATCAACTATGGCTACACCTTC. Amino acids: CASGSPRDINYGYTF.

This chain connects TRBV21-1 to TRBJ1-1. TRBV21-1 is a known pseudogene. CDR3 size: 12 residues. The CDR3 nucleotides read TGTGCCAGCAGCCCCCTAAAAGTGAAAGCTTTCTTT. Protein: CASSPLKVKAFF.

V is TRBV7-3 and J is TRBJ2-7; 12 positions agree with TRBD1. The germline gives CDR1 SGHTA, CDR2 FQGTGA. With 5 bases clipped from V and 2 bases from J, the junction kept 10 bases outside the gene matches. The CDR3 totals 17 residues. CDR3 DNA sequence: TGTGCCAGCAGCCTCTGGGACAGGGGGCTTACTCCCTACGAGCAGTACTTC. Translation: CASSLWDRGLTPYEQYF.

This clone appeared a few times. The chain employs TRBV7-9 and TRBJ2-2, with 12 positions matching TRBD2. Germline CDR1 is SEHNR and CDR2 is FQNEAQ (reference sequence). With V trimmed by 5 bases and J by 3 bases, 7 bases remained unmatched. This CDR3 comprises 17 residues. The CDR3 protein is CASSTWTSGVYTGELFF. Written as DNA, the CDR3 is TGTGCCAGCAGCACTTGGACTAGCGGGGTGTACACCGGGGAGCTGTTTTTT.

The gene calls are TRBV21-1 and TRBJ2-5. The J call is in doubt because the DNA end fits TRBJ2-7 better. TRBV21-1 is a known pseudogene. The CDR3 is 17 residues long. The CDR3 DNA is TGTGCCAGCAGCATTGGGATAAGAGCAAAAAGCTCCTACGAGCAGTACTTC. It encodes CASSIGIRAKSSYEQYF.

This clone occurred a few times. For the CDR3, the DNA is TGTGCCAGCAGCCCCCGGGACTCAGATTACGAGCAGTACTTC. Protein: CASSPRDSDYEQYF. The J gene is TRBJ2-7, the V gene TRBV7-6; possible D gene TRBD2, 6 bases. The germline V gene has CDR1 SGHVS and CDR2 FNYEAQ. Deletions cut 5 bases from V and 4 bases from J, with 15 bases between. The CDR3 loop spans 14 amino acids.

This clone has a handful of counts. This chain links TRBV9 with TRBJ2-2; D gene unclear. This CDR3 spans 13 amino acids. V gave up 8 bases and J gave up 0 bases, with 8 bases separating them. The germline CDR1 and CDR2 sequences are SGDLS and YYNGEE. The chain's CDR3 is CASQGANTGELFF. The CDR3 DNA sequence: TGTGCCAGTCAAGGAGCGAACACCGGGGAGCTGTTTTTT.

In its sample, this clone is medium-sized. This CDR3 is CASSSLAGGPNEQFF. The CDR3 bases are TGTGCCAGCAGCTCCTTAGCGGGAGGGCCCAATGAGCAGTTCTTC. This chain connects TRBV7-3 to TRBJ2-1; 11 bases map to TRBD2. Germline assignment: CDR1 SGHTA and CDR2 FQGTGA. The CDR3 covers 15 residues. Losses at the gene ends were 4 bases for V and 6 bases for J; bases not matched to a gene: 5.

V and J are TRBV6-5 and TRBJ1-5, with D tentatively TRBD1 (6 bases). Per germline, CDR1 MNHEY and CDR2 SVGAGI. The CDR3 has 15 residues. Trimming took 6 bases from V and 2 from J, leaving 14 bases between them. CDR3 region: CASRSYRDGNQPQHF. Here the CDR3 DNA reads TGTGCCAGCAGGAGCTACAGGGATGGCAATCAGCCCCAGCATTTT.

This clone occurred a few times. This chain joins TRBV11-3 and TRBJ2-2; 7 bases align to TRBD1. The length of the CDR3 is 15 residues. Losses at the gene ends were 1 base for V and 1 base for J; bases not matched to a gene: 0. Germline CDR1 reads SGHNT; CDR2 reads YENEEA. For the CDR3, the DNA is TGTGCCAGCAGCTTAGGGACAGGGAACACCGGGGAGCTGTTTTTT. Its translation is CASSLGTGNTGELFF.

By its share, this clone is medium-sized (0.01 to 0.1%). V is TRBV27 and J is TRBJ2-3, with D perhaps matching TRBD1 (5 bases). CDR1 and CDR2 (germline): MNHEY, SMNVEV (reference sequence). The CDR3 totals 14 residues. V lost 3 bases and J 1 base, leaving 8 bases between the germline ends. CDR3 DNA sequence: TGTGCCAGCAGTTTGGGGCAGGGCACAGATACGCAGTATTTT. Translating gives CASSLGQGTDTQYF.

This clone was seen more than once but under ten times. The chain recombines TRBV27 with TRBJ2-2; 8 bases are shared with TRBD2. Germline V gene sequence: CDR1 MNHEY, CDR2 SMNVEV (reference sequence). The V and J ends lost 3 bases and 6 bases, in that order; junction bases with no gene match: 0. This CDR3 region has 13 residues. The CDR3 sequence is CASSLTSAGELFF. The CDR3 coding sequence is TGTGCCAGCAGTTTGACTAGCGCCGGGGAGCTGTTTTTT.

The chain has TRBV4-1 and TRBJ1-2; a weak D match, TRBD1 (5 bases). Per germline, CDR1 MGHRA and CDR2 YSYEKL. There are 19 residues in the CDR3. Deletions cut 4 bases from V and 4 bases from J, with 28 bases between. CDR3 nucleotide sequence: TGCGCCAGCAGCCGAAGTTTAGGGCGACGGGGCGATCATCCCTATGGCTACACCTTC. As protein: CASSRSLGRRGDHPYGYTF.

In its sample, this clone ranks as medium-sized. The CDR3 DNA sequence: TGTGCCAGCAGCTCGACAGGATACGAGCAGTACTTC. Translating it yields CASSSTGYEQYF. This chain connects TRBV11-2 to TRBJ2-7; a possible D gene is TRBD1 (6 bases). The germline V gene encodes CDR1 SGHAT and CDR2 FQNNGV. With 4 bases removed from V and 4 bases from J, the gap between germline ends came to 8 bases. This CDR3 is 12 amino acids long.

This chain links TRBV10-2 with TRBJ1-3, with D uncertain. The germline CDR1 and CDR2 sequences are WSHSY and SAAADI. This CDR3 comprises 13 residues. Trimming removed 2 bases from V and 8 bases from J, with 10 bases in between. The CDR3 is CASSEPTRHTIYF. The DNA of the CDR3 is TGCGCCAGCAGTGAGCCCACCCGCCACACCATATATTTT.

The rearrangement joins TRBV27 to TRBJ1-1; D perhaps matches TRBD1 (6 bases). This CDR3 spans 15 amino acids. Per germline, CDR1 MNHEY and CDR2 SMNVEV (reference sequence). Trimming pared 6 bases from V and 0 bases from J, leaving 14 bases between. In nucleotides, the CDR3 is TGTGCCAGCAGCCCCTGGGGGGGCTTGAACACTGAAGCTTTCTTT. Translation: CASSPWGGLNTEAFF.

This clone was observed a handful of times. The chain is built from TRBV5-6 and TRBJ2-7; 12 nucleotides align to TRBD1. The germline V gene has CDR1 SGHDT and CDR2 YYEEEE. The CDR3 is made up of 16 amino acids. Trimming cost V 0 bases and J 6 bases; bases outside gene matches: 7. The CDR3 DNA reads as TGTGCCAGCAGCTTGGGGGACAGGGGGCGAGACGCCGAGCAGTACTTC. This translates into CASSLGDRGRDAEQYF.

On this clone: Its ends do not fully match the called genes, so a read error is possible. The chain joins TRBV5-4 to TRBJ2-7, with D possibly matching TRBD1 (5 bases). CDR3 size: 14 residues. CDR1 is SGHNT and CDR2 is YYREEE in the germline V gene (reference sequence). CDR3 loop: CASSQATESYEQYF. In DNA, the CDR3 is TGCGCCAGCAGCCAAGCGACAGAGTCTTACGAGCAGTACTTC.

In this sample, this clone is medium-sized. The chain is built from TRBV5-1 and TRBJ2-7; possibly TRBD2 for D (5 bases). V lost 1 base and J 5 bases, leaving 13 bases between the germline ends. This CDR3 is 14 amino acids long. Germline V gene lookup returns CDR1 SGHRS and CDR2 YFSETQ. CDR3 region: CASSLRGPGNEQYF. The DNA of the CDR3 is TGCGCCAGCAGCTTGCGGGGTCCCGGAAACGAGCAGTACTTC.

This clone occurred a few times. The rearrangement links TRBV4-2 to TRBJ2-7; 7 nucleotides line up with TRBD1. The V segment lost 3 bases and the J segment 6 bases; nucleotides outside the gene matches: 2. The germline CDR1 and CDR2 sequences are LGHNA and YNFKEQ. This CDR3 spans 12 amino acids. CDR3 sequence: CASSHTGVEQYF. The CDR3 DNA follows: TGTGCCAGCAGCCATACAGGGGTCGAGCAGTACTTC.